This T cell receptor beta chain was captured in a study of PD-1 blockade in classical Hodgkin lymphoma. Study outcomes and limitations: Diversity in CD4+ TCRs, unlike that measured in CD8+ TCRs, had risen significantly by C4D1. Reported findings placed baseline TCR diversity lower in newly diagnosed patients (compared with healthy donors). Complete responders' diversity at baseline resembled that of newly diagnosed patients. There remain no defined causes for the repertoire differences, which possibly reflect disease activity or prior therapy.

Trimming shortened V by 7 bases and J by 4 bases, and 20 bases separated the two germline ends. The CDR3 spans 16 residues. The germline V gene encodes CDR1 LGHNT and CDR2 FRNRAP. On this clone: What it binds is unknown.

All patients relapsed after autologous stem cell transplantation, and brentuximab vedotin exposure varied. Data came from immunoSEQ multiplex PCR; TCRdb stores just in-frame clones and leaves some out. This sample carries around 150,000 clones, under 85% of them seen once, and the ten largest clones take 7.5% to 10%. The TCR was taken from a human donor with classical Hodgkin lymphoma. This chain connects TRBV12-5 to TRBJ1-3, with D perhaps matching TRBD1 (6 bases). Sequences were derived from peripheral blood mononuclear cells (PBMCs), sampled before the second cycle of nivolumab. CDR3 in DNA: TGTGCTAGTGCTCCGAACGGGGGGCTATCCGGAAACACCATATATTTT. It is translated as CASAPNGGLSGNTIYF.